This entry lists 31 T cell receptor beta chains sequenced from one sample in a study of tumor-infiltrating lymphocytes in primary liver carcinoma. The source of the blood RNA was unsorted whole blood, and germline DNA was extracted as well. Total RNA (around 500 ng) served as template for TCR beta cDNA synthesis primed by a constant-region primer. Three nested multiplex PCR rounds, a slightly modified ARM-PCR, produced the libraries for TCR beta. Running 10 cycles apiece, the first two PCR rounds relied on TRBV1-TRBV30 forward primers together with a C-beta reverse primer. TCRdb fed the multiplex PCR reads into MiXCR, producing one record per CDR3 protein. Of hundreds of thousands of distinct CDR3 sequences listed, roughly 60% are singletons. The sample was peripheral blood. These receptors all stem from a woman younger than 45 with primary liver carcinoma and hepatitis B virus infection.

Of note for this clonotype: No conserved phenylalanine or tryptophan is present at the end of the CDR3, so a read error is the likely explanation. V and J are TRBV11-2 and TRBJ1-1; no clear D gene. CDR1 is SGHAT, CDR2 FQNNGV, per germline. This CDR3 comprises 16 residues. Here the CDR3 DNA reads TGTGCCAGCAGCCCCCTGGGAGGGAGGATGAACACTGGAGCTTTCTGT. Encoded protein: CASSPLGGRMNTGAFC.

The J gene is TRBJ2-1, the V gene TRBV6-5, with a weak D call TRBD2 (5 bases). V gave up 0 bases and J gave up 6 bases, with 12 bases separating them. The CDR3 runs 15 residues. The germline gives CDR1 MNHEY, CDR2 SVGAGI. DNA for the CDR3: TGTGCCAGCAGTTACTCCCCCGGGAATGGCAATGAGCAGTTCTTC. Amino acid sequence: CASSYSPGNGNEQFF.

The chain joins TRBV6-5 to TRBJ2-3; 9 nucleotides align to TRBD2. The CDR3 is 17 residues long. Germline loops: CDR1 MNHEY, CDR2 SVGAGI. Trimming removed 1 base from V and 5 bases from J; junction bases left unmatched: 10. The CDR3 is CASSYLASGVGVDTQYF. The CDR3 coding sequence is TGTGCCAGCAGTTACTTGGCTAGCGGGGTCGGTGTAGATACGCAGTATTTT.

This clonotype was found once. Since a much larger clone is just one base distant, this may be a read error. This chain uses TRBV4-3 with TRBJ2-3, with a weak D call TRBD1 (5 bases). This CDR3 spans 16 amino acids. Germline assignment: CDR1 LGHNA and CDR2 YSLEER. The CDR3 region is CAISQDKGYGTDTQYF. CDR3 sequence (DNA): TGCGCCATCAGCCAAGATAAGGGGTACGGCACAGATACGCAGTATTTT.

This chain uses TRBV6-2 or TRBV6-3 with TRBJ1-3; D ambiguous. V lost 2 bases, J lost 1 base, and 6 bases lay in between. The CDR3 consists of 14 residues. The germline V gene has CDR1 MNHEY and CDR2 SVGEGT. CDR3 in amino acids: CASSYQRSGNTIYF. The CDR3 nucleotides are TGTGCCAGCAGTTACCAAAGATCTGGAAACACCATATATTTT.

J is TRBJ2-1 and V is TRBV6-1; no clear D. Germline V gives CDR1 MNHNS, CDR2 SASEGT. The germline V and J ends were trimmed by 11 bases and 8 bases, with 16 bases remaining between them. CDR3 size: 12 residues. In DNA, the CDR3 is TGTGCCGCGCTTGGGAAAAGTTATGAGCAGTTCTTC. Translated, it gives CAALGKSYEQFF.

The rearrangement uses TRBV29-1 and TRBJ1-4, with D possibly being TRBD1 (5 bases). Between the trimmed V and J ends, which lost 4 bases and 4 bases, there was a span of 13 bases. The CDR3 sequence is 14 residues long. The germline gives CDR1 SQVTM, CDR2 ANQGSEA. CDR3 coding DNA: TGCAGCGTTGCACCGGGACGGAATAATGAAAAACTGTTTTTT. Protein product: CSVAPGRNNEKLFF.

As to this clonotype: A much larger clone sits a single nucleotide away, making a read error possible. The genes are TRBV6-5 and TRBJ2-1; tentative D call: TRBD1 (5 bases). From germline, CDR1 is MNHEY and CDR2 SVGAGI. This CDR3 comprises 13 residues. Here the CDR3 reads CASSSTGYNEQLF. As DNA, the CDR3 is TGTGCCAGCAGCTCCACAGGTTACAATGAGCAGCTCTTC.

Points on this clonotype: Being one base from a much bigger clone, this may be a read error. V is TRBV29-1 and J is TRBJ2-5; D unresolved. The CDR3 loop spans 13 amino acids. Germline loops: CDR1 SQVTM, CDR2 ANQGSEA. The V gene lost 5 bases and the J gene lost 11 bases, with 21 bases spanning the gap. The CDR3 loop is CSVLGPLGNEQYF. The CDR3 nucleotides are TGCAGCGTTTTGGGCCCCTTGGGCAATGAGCAGTACTTC.

As for this clonotype: The junction departs from germline at one end; a sequencing error may be responsible. The chain recombines TRBV6-5 with TRBJ2-2, with 7 bases matching TRBD2. The length of the CDR3 is 14 residues. Germline V gene data show CDR1 as MNHEY and CDR2 as SVGAGI. In DNA form, the CDR3 reads TGTGCCAGCAGGCCGGGAGGTAACACCGGGAAGCTGTTTTTT. It is translated as CASRPGGNTGKLFF.

This chain joins TRBV6-5 and TRBJ2-1; TRBD2 matches 10 bases. V was clipped by 6 bases and J by 15 bases; unmatched bases: 11. The CDR3 extends over 13 amino acids. The germline gives CDR1 MNHEY, CDR2 SVGAGI. Here the CDR3 reads CASRTSGRGVSFF. The CDR3 DNA reads as TGTGCCAGCAGAACCAGCGGGAGGGGGGTTTCGTTCTTC.

This clonotype was observed a few times. The chain recombines TRBV12-3 or TRBV12-4 with TRBJ2-7; D remains ambiguous. Trimming stripped 6 bases from V and 4 bases from J, with 7 bases between. CDR3 size: 11 residues. CDR3 region: CASSRGYEQYF. As DNA, the CDR3 is TGTGCCAGCAGCCGTGGTTACGAGCAGTACTTC.

This clonotype turned up a few times. A much larger clone differs by one base, so this may be a read error. V gene TRBV5-6 combines with J gene TRBJ1-1; D is unclear. The CDR3 is 11 amino acids. Germline V gene lookup returns CDR1 SGHDT and CDR2 YYEEEE. The V end was cut by 0 bases, the J end by 3 bases, with 0 bases between. The CDR3 sequence: CASSLDTEAFF. The CDR3 nucleotides read TGTGCCAGCAGCTTGGACACTGAAGCTTTCTTT.

Turning to this clonotype: One end of the junction varies from germline; a read error may be responsible. The chain joins TRBV6-6 to TRBJ2-3; TRBD2 might be the D (6 bases). The CDR3 extends over 17 amino acids. CDR1 is MNHNY and CDR2 is SVGAGI in the germline V gene (reference sequence). Here the CDR3 reads CTSSYSFDSGSTDTQYF. The CDR3 DNA is TGTACCAGCAGTTACTCTTTTGACAGCGGGTCCACAGATACGCAGTATTTT.

As for this clonotype: The missing conserved phenylalanine or tryptophan at the end of this CDR3 makes a read error likely. The chain employs TRBV14 and TRBJ2-7; the D is unclear. Germline V lookup: CDR1 SGHDN, CDR2 FVKESK. This CDR3 spans 13 amino acids. CDR3 region: CAGSLFSSYEQYL. The CDR3 nucleotides are TGTGCCGGCAGCCTGTTTTCGTCCTACGAGCAGTACTTG.

A remark on this clonotype: A clone one base away is much larger, so this may be a read error. The gene calls are TRBV4-1 and TRBJ1-5; D is unresolved. The V gene's germline CDR1 is MGHRA and CDR2 YSYEKL. V lost 3 bases and J lost 0, with 12 bases in between. The CDR3 spans 16 residues. The CDR3 bases are TGCGCCAGCAGCCAGTGTTGGACGGATAGCAATCAGCCCCAGCATTTT. Translating it yields CASSQCWTDSNQPQHF.

A note on this clonotype: One base away lies a much larger clone, so this may be a sequencing read error. The chain is built from TRBV12-3 or TRBV12-4 and TRBJ1-4, with TRBD1 matching 7 bases. The CDR3 has 15 residues. The V and J ends lost 7 bases and 8 bases, in that order; junction bases with no gene match: 13. CDR3 coding DNA: TGTGCCAGCACCCTCGGAGGGACAGTGACCGAAAAACTGTTTTTT. Translating it yields CASTLGGTVTEKLFF.

As for this clonotype: With a much larger clone just one base away, this may be a read error. As DNA, the CDR3 is TGCAGCGTTGACTCTAGCGAAGGCTCCTACAATGAGCAGTTCTTC. Its protein product is CSVDSSEGSYNEQFF. This rearrangement joins TRBV29-1 to TRBJ2-1; tentative D call: TRBD2 (6 bases). Germline V lookup: CDR1 SQVTM, CDR2 ANQGSEA. V was cut by 3 bases and J by 0 bases, with 12 bases left in between. CDR3 size: 15 residues.

This clonotype was seen a handful of times. This chain joins TRBV12-3 or TRBV12-4 and TRBJ2-2; TRBD1 agrees at 12 bases. The CDR3 extends over 19 amino acids. V shed 5 bases, J shed 7 bases, and the junction held 17 bases outside the gene matches. The CDR3 reads CASSHRDRGRIAGIGELFF. CDR3 DNA: TGTGCCAGCAGTCACCGGGACAGGGGGCGCATAGCGGGGATCGGGGAGCTGTTTTTT.

As for this clonotype: The junction does not match germline at one end; this may be a read error. The chain has TRBV7-9 and TRBJ1-2; no definite D call. The germline V gene has CDR1 SEHNR and CDR2 FQNEAQ (reference sequence). The CDR3 length is 16 residues. The CDR3, as DNA: TGTGCCAGCAGCTTAGCGTCCCGAGGCCAGACTAATGGCCACACCTTC. It translates to CASSLASRGQTNGHTF.

This clonotype was counted a few times. A read error may account for a junction end that differs from germline. The rearrangement links TRBV29-1 to TRBJ2-5, with 7 bases lining up with TRBD1. Germline V gene data show CDR1 as SQVTM and CDR2 as ANQGSEA. There are 13 residues in the CDR3. CDR3 loop: CSGRTGYQGTQYF. The CDR3 region has the DNA TGCAGCGGGCGGACAGGCTACCAAGGGACCCAGTACTTC.

The CDR3 DNA is TGCGCCAGTGGGGAGAAGGAGCAGTTCTTC. This gives the protein CASGEKEQFF. The chain recombines TRBV5-1 with TRBJ2-1; possible D gene TRBD2, 5 bases. V was clipped by 8 bases and J by 10 bases, with 10 bases between them. There are 10 residues in the CDR3. In germline, CDR1 is SGHRS, CDR2 YFSETQ.

Comment on this clonotype: A read error may explain this, as a much larger clone is one base away. The rearrangement joins TRBV4-1 to TRBJ2-7; D is unresolved. The CDR3 length is 13 residues. Trimming removed 3 bases at V and 1 base at J, with 7 bases between. The germline gives CDR1 MGHRA, CDR2 YSYEKL. The CDR3 sequence: CASSQIGSYEQYF. The CDR3 DNA sequence: TGCGCCAGCAGCCAGATTGGATCCTACGAGCAGTACTTC.

The chain employs TRBV4-2 and TRBJ1-5; D is possibly TRBD1 (5 bases). Germline V gene data show CDR1 as LGHNA and CDR2 as YNFKEQ. This CDR3 contains 15 residues. The germline V and J ends were trimmed by 3 bases and 6 bases, with 15 bases remaining between them. The CDR3 spells CASSHDPPGGQPQHF. In nucleotides, the CDR3 is TGTGCCAGCAGCCATGACCCCCCCGGGGGTCAGCCCCAGCATTTT.

Regarding this clonotype: The CDR3 does not end in the conserved phenylalanine or tryptophan, so this is likely a read error. This chain uses TRBV6-6 with TRBJ1-1; TRBD1 might be the D (6 bases). CDR1 is MNHNY and CDR2 is SVGAGI in the germline V gene (reference sequence). CDR3 length: 14 amino acids. Here the CDR3 DNA reads TGTGCCGGCAGTCAGCCGACAGGCGGCACTGAAGCTTTCGTT. Encoded protein: CAGSQPTGGTEAFV.

This chain joins TRBV7-9 and TRBJ2-1; D unclear. The CDR3 consists of 12 residues. Trimming took 3 bases from V and 5 from J, leaving 5 bases between them. Germline V gene lookup returns CDR1 SEHNR and CDR2 FQNEAQ (reference sequence). CDR3 region: CASSFRHNEQFF. CDR3 nucleotide sequence: TGTGCCAGCAGCTTTCGTCACAATGAGCAGTTCTTC. The full variable domain, completed using reference TRBV7-9 and TRBJ2-1, is DTGVSQNPRHKITKRGQNVTFRCDPISEHNRLYWYRQTLGQGPEFLTYFQNEAQLEKSRLLSDRFSAERPKGSFSTLEIQRTEQGDSAMYLCASSFRHNEQFFGPGTRLTVL.

Points on this clonotype: A much larger clone sits a single nucleotide away, making a read error possible. This chain connects TRBV6-1 to TRBJ1-6, with 11 bases fitting TRBD1. Germline V gene data show CDR1 as MNHNS and CDR2 as SASEGT. This CDR3 is built from 16 residues. The CDR3 here is CASSGRTGGFNSALHF. The DNA of the CDR3 is TGTGCCAGCAGTGGAAGGACAGGGGGCTTTAATTCAGCCCTCCACTTT.

V gene TRBV11-2 combines with J gene TRBJ2-1; 9 bases map to TRBD2. In germline, CDR1 is SGHAT, CDR2 FQNNGV. The CDR3 runs to 15 residues. With V trimmed by 5 bases and J by 6 bases, 8 bases remained unmatched. CDR3 sequence (DNA): TGTGCCAGCAGCGTGGTGGCTAGCGGGACCAATGAGCAGTTCTTC. It translates to CASSVVASGTNEQFF.

The genes are TRBV6-5 and TRBJ1-2, with 9 bases identical to TRBD1. There are 17 residues in the CDR3. Germline V lookup: CDR1 MNHEY, CDR2 SVGAGI. Trimming cost V 5 bases and J 4 bases; bases outside gene matches: 14. CDR3 sequence reads: CASSRYLSGQGGYGYTF. CDR3 nucleotides: TGTGCCAGCAGTCGCTACCTCTCGGGACAGGGCGGCTATGGCTACACCTTC.

The chain carries TRBV29-1 and TRBJ2-2; TRBD2 agrees at 7 bases. CDR3 length equals 13 residues. Trimming took 7 bases from V and 8 from J; bases not matched to a gene: 10. CDR1 and CDR2 from the germline V gene are SQVTM and ANQGSEA. In DNA, the CDR3 is TGCAGCGACCTATGGCGGGAGAAAGGGGAGCTGTTTTTT. The encoded protein is CSDLWREKGELFF.

In its sample, this clonotype was seen a few times. The chain carries TRBV12-3 or TRBV12-4 and TRBJ2-2, with D perhaps TRBD1 (5 bases). The V end was cut by 7 bases, the J end by 4 bases, with 13 bases between. CDR3 length equals 14 residues. The CDR3 region is CASTLRGSTGELFF. CDR3 sequence (DNA): TGTGCCAGCACCCTTAGGGGAAGCACCGGGGAGCTGTTTTTT.